This T cell receptor (beta chain) stems from a study of blood T cells in healthy people across ages. This CDR3 is 14 amino acids long. Germline V gene data show CDR1 as SEHNR and CDR2 as FQNEAQ (reference sequence). The germline V and J ends were trimmed by 5 bases and 4 bases, with 11 bases remaining between them. To note about this clonotype: Antigen specificity is unknown.

Study-wide points: In these data, TCR beta diversity tracked strongly with naive T cell percentage.

Then a second PCR, running roughly 7 to 11 cycles, was carried out with a sample-barcoded 5' primer and a J-beta primer mix. TCRdb called the 5' RACE reads again in MiXCR, with one record for every CDR3 protein. The sample lists 1.4 million to 1.5 million distinct CDR3 sequences; around two fifths were seen once. V gene TRBV7-9 combines with J gene TRBJ1-4; D is ambiguous. This TCR was sampled from a woman aged 18-30 years in good health. The sequencing input was blood. CDR3 sequence reads: CASSEEDLNEKLFF. The CDR3 region has the DNA TGTGCCAGCAGCGAAGAGGACCTTAATGAAAAACTGTTTTTT.